This T cell receptor (beta chain) was recovered during a study of vaccination effects on CD4 cells after COVID-19. Data came from immunoSEQ multiplex PCR; TCRdb stores just in-frame clones and leaves some out. This table has approximately 30,000 clones, about four fifths appearing once. On this clone itself: The antigen is undetermined.

Expansion with viral peptide pools was applied to antigen-specific CD4+ T cells by the ViraFEST assay prior to sequencing. Culture lasted 10 days before CD4+ T cell isolation. Participants each got two BNT162b2 or mRNA-1273 vaccine doses. Germline V gene lookup returns CDR1 SNHLY and CDR2 FYNNEI. This CDR3 contains 14 residues. V lost 5 bases to trimming and J lost 3 bases; unmatched junction nucleotides: 4. The chain has TRBV2 and TRBJ2-3; 8 nucleotides match TRBD1. The TCR comes from a human donor who received a COVID-19 vaccine. Some clones in this sample may be carry-over from other donors' samples. Sequenced material: CD4+ T cells from PBMCs cultured with HCoV-NL63 spike peptides, taken after COVID-19 vaccination. The CDR3 nucleotides are TGTGCCAGCAGTTTACAGGGGGTGACAGATACGCAGTATTTT. Its protein is CASSLQGVTDTQYF.